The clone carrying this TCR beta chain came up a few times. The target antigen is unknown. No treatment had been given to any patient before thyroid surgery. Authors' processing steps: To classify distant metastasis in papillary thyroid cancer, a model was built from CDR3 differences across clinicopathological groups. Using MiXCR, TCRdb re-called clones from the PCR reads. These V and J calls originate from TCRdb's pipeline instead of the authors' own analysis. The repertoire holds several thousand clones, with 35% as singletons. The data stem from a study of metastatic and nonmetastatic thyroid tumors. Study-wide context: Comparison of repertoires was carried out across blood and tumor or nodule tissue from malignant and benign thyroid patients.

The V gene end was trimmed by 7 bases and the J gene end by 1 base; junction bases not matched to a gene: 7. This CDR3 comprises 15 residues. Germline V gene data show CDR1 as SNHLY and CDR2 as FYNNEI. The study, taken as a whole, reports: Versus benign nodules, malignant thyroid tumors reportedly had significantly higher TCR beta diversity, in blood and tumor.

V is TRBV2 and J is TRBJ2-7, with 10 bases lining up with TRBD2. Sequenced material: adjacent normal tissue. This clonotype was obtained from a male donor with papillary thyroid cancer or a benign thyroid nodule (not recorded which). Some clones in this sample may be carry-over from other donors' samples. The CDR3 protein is CASKAGGFGSYEQYF. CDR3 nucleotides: TGTGCCAGCAAAGCGGGGGGGTTCGGGTCCTACGAGCAGTACTTC.